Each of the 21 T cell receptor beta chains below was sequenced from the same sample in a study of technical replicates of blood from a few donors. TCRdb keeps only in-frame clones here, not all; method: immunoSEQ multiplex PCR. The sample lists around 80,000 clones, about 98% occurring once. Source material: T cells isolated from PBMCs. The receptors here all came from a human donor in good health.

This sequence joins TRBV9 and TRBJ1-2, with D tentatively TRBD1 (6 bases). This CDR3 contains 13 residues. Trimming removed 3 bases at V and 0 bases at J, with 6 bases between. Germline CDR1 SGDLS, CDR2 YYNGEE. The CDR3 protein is CASSDRANYGYTF. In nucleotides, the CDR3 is TGTGCCAGCAGCGACAGGGCTAACTATGGCTACACCTTC.

CDR3 residues: CASNGWTGGNNEQFF. The DNA for the CDR3 is TGTGCCAGCAACGGCTGGACAGGGGGGAACAATGAGCAGTTCTTC. V is TRBV6-5 and J is TRBJ2-1; 10 positions agree with TRBD1. J gave up 5 bases and V 7 bases, and 8 bases lay outside the gene matches. Germline assignment: CDR1 MNHEY and CDR2 SVGAGI. This CDR3 region has 15 residues.

DNA of the CDR3: TGTGCCAGCCACCCCGTAGCGGGAGGGGAGGTCGGGGAGCTGTTTTTT. It translates to CASHPVAGGEVGELFF. V is TRBV2 and J is TRBJ2-2, with TRBD2 identical over 11 bases. J gave up 7 bases and V 8 bases, and 12 bases lay outside the gene matches. This CDR3 spans 16 amino acids. In germline, CDR1 is SNHLY, CDR2 FYNNEI.

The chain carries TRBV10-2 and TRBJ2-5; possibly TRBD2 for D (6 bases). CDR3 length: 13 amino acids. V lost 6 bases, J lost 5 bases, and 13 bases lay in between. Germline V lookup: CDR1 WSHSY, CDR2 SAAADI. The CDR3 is CASSRLAKETQYF. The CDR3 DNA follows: TGCGCCAGCAGCAGGCTAGCGAAGGAGACCCAGTACTTC.

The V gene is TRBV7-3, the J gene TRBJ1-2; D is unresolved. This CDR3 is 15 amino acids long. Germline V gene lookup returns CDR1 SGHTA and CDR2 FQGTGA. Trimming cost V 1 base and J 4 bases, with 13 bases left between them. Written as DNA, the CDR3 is TGTGCCAGCAGCTTAAGTTCTTCAGGTATCTATGGCTACACCTTC. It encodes CASSLSSSGIYGYTF.

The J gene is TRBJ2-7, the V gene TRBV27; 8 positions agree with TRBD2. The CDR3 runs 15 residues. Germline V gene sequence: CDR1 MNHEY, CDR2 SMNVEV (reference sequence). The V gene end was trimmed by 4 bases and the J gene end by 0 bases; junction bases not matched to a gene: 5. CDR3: CASSSRGGSSYEQYF. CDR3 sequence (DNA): TGTGCCAGCAGTTCTCGGGGGGGGAGCTCCTACGAGCAGTACTTC.

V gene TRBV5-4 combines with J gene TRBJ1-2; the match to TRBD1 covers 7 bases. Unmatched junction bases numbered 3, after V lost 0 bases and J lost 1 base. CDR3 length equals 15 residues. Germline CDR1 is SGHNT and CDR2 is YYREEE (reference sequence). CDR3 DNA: TGTGCCAGCAGCTTGGGGTGGGACAGTAACTATGGCTACACCTTC. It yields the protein CASSLGWDSNYGYTF.

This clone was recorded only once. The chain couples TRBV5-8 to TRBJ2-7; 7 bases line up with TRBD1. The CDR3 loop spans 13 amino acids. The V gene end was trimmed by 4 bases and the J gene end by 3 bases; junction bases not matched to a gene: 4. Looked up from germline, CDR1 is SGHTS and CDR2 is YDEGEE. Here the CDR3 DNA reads TGTGCCAGCAGCCCAGGACAGGACTACGAGCAGTACTTC. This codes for CASSPGQDYEQYF.

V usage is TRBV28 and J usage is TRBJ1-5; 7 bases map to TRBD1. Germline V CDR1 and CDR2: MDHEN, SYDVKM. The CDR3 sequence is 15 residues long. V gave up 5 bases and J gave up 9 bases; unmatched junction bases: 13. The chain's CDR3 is CASSPRRQGRGPQHF. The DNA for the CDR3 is TGTGCCAGCAGTCCGCGACGACAGGGAAGGGGGCCCCAGCATTTT.

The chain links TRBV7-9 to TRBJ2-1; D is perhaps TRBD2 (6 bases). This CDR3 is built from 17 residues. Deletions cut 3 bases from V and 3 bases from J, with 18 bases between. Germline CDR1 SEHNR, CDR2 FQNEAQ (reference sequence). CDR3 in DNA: TGTGCCAGCAGCTTCCCTCGACTAGTGGAGGTCTACAATGAGCAGTTCTTC. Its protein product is CASSFPRLVEVYNEQFF.

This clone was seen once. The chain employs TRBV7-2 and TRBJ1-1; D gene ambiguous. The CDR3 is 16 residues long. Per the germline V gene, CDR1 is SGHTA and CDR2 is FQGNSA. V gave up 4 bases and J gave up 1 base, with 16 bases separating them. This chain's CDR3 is CASSSPLSRRNTEAFF. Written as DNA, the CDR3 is TGTGCCAGCAGCTCCCCCCTGTCACGGAGGAACACTGAAGCTTTCTTT. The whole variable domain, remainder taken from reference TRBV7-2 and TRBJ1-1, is GAGVSQSPSNKVTEKGKDVELRCDPISGHTALYWYRQSLGQGLEFLIYFQGNSAPDKSGLPSDRFSAERTGGSVSTLTIQRTQQEDSAVYLCASSSPLSRRNTEAFFGQGTRLTVV.

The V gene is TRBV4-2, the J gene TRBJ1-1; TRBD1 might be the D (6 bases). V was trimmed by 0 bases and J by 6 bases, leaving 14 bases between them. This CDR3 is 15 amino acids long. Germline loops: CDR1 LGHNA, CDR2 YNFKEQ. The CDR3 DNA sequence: TGTGCCAGCAGCCAAGATAGGGGGGGGGTTTCTGAAGCTTTCTTT. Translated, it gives CASSQDRGGVSEAFF.

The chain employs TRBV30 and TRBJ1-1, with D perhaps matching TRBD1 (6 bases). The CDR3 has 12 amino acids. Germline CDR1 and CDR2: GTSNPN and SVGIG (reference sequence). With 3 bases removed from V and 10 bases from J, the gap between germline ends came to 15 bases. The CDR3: CAWRGEAGAAFF. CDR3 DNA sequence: TGTGCCTGGAGGGGTGAGGCAGGGGCAGCTTTCTTT. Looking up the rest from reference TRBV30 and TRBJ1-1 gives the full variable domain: SQTIHQWPATLVQPVGSPLSLECTVEGTSNPNLYWYRQAAGRGLQLLFYSVGIGQISSEVPQNLSASRPQDRQFILSSKKLLLSDSGFYLCAWRGEAGAAFFGQGTRLTVV.

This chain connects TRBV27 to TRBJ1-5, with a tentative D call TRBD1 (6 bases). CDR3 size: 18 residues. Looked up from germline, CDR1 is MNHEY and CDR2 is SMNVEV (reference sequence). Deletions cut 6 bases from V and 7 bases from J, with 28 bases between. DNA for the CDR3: TGTGCCAGCAGCCGCCTCGGGGGGCGAGGGATTCGAATCCAGCCCCAGCATTTT. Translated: CASSRLGGRGIRIQPQHF.

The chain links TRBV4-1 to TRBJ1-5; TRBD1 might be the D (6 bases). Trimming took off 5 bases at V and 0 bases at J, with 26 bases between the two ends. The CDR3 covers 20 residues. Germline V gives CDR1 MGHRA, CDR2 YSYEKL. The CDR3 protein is CASSTIGTKEQIYSNQPQHF. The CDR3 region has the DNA TGCGCCAGCAGCACAATAGGGACAAAAGAACAAATATATAGCAATCAGCCCCAGCATTTT.

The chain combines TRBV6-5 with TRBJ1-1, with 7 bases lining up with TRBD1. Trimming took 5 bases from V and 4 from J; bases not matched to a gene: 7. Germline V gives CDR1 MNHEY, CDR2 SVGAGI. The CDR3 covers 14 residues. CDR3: CASSDRQGVTEAFF. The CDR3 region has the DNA TGTGCCAGCAGTGATCGACAGGGTGTCACTGAAGCTTTCTTT.

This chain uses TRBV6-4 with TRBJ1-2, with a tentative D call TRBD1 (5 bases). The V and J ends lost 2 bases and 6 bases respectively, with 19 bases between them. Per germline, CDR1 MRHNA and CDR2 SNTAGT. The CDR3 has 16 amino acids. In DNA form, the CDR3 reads TGTGCCAGCAGTGACCAACTTATTTCAGGGCTGGATGGCTACACCTTC. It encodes CASSDQLISGLDGYTF.

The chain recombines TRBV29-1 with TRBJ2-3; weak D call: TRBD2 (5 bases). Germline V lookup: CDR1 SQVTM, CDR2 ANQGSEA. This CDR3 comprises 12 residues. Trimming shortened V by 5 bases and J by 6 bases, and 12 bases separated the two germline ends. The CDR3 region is CSVYGSSDTQYF. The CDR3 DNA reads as TGCAGCGTTTATGGGAGTTCGGATACGCAGTATTTT.

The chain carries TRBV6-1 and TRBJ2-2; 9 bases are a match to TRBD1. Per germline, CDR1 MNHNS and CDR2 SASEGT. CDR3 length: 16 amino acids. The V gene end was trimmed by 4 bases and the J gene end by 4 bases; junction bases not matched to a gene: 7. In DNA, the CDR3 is TGTGCCAGCAGTGGGGGACAGGGAGGGTTCACCGGGGAGCTGTTTTTT. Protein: CASSGGQGGFTGELFF.

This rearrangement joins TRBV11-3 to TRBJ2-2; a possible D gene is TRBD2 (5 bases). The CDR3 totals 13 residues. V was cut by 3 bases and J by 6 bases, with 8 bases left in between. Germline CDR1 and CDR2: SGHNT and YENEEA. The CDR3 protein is CASSFRGSGELFF. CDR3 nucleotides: TGTGCCAGCAGCTTTCGCGGGTCCGGGGAGCTGTTTTTT. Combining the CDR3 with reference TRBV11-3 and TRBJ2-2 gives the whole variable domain EAGVVQSPRYKIIEKKQPVAFWCNPISGHNTLYWYLQNLGQGPELLIRYENEEAVDDSQLPKDRFSAERLKGVDSTLKIQPAELGDSAVYLCASSFRGSGELFFGEGSRLTVL.

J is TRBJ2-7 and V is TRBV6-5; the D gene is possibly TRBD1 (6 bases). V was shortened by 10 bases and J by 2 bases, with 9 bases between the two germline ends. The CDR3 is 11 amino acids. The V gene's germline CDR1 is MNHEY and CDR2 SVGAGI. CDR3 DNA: TGTGCCACACAGGGCACCTACGAGCAGTACTTC. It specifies CATQGTYEQYF.